This T cell receptor beta chain was found in a study of blood T cell repertoires in COVID-19. In the original workflow: How many nucleated cells were present was estimated from reference gene primer amplification. The data were produced by immunoSEQ multiplex PCR, yet TCRdb's version contains in-frame clones alone and is incomplete. That table supplies the V and J calls and clone size; D and trimming were determined from the DNA. The repertoire includes some 100,000 clones, about four fifths of them detected once, and 6.5% to 8.5% sits in the top ten. V was pared by 1 base and J by 2 bases, with 15 bases between. The CDR3 has 16 amino acids. The germline CDR1 and CDR2 sequences are SGHDT and YYEEEE.

The V call is TRBV5-6, the J call TRBJ2-5; possible D gene TRBD2, 5 bases. Sequenced: peripheral blood. This TCR derives from a man aged 45-65 years with active or convalescent COVID-19. The CDR3 loop is CASSLLRGPRQETQYF. CDR3 coding DNA: TGTGCCAGCAGCTTGCTGAGAGGGCCAAGACAAGAGACCCAGTACTTC.